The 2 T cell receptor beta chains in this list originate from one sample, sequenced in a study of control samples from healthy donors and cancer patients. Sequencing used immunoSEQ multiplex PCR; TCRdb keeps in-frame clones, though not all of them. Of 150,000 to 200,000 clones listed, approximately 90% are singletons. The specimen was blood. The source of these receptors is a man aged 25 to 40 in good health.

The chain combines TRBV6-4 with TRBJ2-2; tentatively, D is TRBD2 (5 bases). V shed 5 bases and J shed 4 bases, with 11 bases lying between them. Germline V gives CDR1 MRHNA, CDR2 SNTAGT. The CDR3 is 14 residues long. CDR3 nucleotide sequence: TGTGCCAGCAGTAGAGGGAGAGGCACCGGGGAGCTGTTTTTT. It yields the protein CASSRGRGTGELFF.

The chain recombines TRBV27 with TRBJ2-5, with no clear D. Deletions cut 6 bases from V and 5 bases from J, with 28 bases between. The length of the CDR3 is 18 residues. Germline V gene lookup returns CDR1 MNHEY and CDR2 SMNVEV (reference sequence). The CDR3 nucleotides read TGTGCCAGCAGAAAGGAGTTCTCTTTGAACCCACGGTTGGAGACCCAGTACTTC. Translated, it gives CASRKEFSLNPRLETQYF.